A single sample is the source of the 9 T cell receptor beta chains below, sequenced in a study of Ad26.COV2.S vaccination and SARS-CoV-2 variants. Produced via immunoSEQ multiplex PCR; TCRdb's table is partial and in-frame only. The sample includes 350,000 to 450,000 clones, 70% to 90% of them seen just once. Treatment indicated: some 20 received Ad26.COV2.S at low or high dose, single or two shots; 5 received placebo; per-sample allocation not given. Each sample was drawn 63 days after the first injection (of vaccine or placebo). The source material was peripheral blood, sampled in a trial of Ad26.COV2.S vaccine versus placebo. All receptors come from a person between 18 and 65 years old who received the Ad26.COV2.S COVID-19 vaccine or a placebo.

The V and J genes are TRBV2 and TRBJ2-1; D tentatively reads TRBD1 or TRBD2 (5 bases each). The length of the CDR3 is 14 residues. V lost 10 bases to trimming and J lost 1 base, with 14 bases between them. Germline V gene lookup returns CDR1 SNHLY and CDR2 FYNNEI. In DNA, the CDR3 is TGTGCCAATACAAGGGGAGTTTCCTACAATGAGCAGTTCTTC. Its protein is CANTRGVSYNEQFF.

J is TRBJ1-1 and V is TRBV9, with D unresolved. Germline V lookup: CDR1 SGDLS, CDR2 YYNGEE. The length of the CDR3 is 11 residues. V lost 4 bases to trimming and J lost 5 bases, with 6 bases between them. The DNA of the CDR3 is TGTGCCAGCAGCAAGGGAACTGAAGCTTTCTTT. Its translation is CASSKGTEAFF.

The chain employs TRBV10-1 and TRBJ1-4; 9 nucleotides match TRBD1. Germline V CDR1 and CDR2: WNHNN, SYGVQD (reference sequence). V shed 9 bases, J shed 8 bases, and the junction held 7 bases outside the gene matches. The CDR3 sequence is 13 residues long. CDR3 in DNA: TGCGCCAGGCTCGACAGGGGGTTAGAAAAACTGTTTTTT. It specifies CARLDRGLEKLFF.

J is TRBJ2-7 and V is TRBV15; 9 bases align to TRBD1. The CDR3 runs 15 residues. J was trimmed by 6 bases and V by 0 bases; bases with no gene match: 6. CDR1 LNHNV and CDR2 YYDKDF come from the germline V gene (reference sequence). The CDR3: CATSRDPGQGFEQYF. The CDR3 bases are TGTGCCACCAGCAGAGACCCGGGACAGGGATTCGAGCAGTACTTC.

This sequence joins TRBV10-1 and TRBJ2-3; 8 bases agree with TRBD2. Germline trimming cut 4 bases from V and 3 bases from J; bases unmatched to any gene: 6. CDR3 size: 15 residues. The germline CDR1 and CDR2 sequences are WNHNN and SYGVQD (reference sequence). For the CDR3, the DNA is TGCGCCAGCAGTGGGCGGCCGGGAGGGACAGATACGCAGTATTTT. This encodes CASSGRPGGTDTQYF.

The gene calls are TRBV5-1 and TRBJ1-1; D gene ambiguous. V dropped 0 bases and J dropped 3 bases, with 12 bases sitting between them. The CDR3 contains 15 residues. Germline V lookup: CDR1 SGHRS, CDR2 YFSETQ. The CDR3 DNA reads as TGCGCCAGCAGCTTGGGAGGGTGGTCCGACACTGAAGCTTTCTTT. This encodes CASSLGGWSDTEAFF.

This chain uses TRBV6-6 with TRBJ1-3; TRBD1 matches 10 bases. The V segment lost 5 bases and the J segment 4 bases; nucleotides outside the gene matches: 11. This CDR3 comprises 17 residues. The germline V gene encodes CDR1 MNHNY and CDR2 SVGAGI (reference sequence). The CDR3 DNA sequence: TGTGCCAGCAGTCTACGACCGGGACAGGGGATCGGAAACACCATATATTTT. Its translation: CASSLRPGQGIGNTIYF.

This clone is a singleton in its sample. The V and J genes are TRBV7-9 and TRBJ1-2; TRBD1 might be the D (5 bases). Germline V gene sequence: CDR1 SEHNR, CDR2 FQNEAQ (reference sequence). This CDR3 has 14 residues. V was trimmed by 5 bases and J by 4 bases, leaving 14 bases between them. CDR3 DNA: TGTGCCAGCAGCCCCACCCAGGGTAGCTATGGCTACACCTTC. Encoded protein: CASSPTQGSYGYTF.

This chain connects TRBV9 to TRBJ1-6; D remains unclear. CDR1 is SGDLS and CDR2 is YYNGEE in the germline V gene. V lost 4 bases, J lost 13 bases, and 21 bases lay in between. This CDR3 is built from 15 residues. DNA for the CDR3: TGTGCCAGCAGCCGTAGCGGGGAACTGAGGACGCCCCTCCACTTT. Its protein product is CASSRSGELRTPLHF. The whole variable domain, filled in from reference TRBV9 and TRBJ1-6, reads DSGVTQTPKHLITATGQRVTLRCSPRSGDLSVYWYQQSLDQGLQFLIQYYNGEERAKGNILERFSAQQFPDLHSELNLSSLELGDSALYFCASSRSGELRTPLHFGNGTRLTVT.